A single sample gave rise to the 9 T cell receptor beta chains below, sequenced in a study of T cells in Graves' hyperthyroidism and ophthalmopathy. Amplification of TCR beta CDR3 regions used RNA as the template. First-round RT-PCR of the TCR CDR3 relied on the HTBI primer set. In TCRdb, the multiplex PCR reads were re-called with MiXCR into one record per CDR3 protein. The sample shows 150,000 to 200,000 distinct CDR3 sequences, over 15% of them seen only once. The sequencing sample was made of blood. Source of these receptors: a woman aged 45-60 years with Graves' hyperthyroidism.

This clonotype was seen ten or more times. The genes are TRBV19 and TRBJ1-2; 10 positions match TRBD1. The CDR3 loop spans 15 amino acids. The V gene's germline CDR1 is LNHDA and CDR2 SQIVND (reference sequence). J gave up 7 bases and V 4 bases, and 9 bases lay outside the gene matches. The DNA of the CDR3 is TGTGCCAGTAGTACCCTTGACAGGGGGCGTGGTGGCTACACCTTC. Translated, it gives CASSTLDRGRGGYTF.

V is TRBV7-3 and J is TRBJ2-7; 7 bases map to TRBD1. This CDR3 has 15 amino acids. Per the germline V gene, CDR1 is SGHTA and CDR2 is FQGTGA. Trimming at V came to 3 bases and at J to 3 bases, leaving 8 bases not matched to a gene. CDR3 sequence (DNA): TGTGCCAGCAGCTTGTCTGGGACAGCCGTCTACGAGCAGTACTTC. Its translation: CASSLSGTAVYEQYF.

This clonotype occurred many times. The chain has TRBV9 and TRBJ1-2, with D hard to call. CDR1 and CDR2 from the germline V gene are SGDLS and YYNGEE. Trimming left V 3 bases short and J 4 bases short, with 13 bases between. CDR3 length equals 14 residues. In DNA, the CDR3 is TGTGCCAGCAGCGCGGCAGACAACCCCTATGGCTACACCTTC. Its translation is CASSAADNPYGYTF.

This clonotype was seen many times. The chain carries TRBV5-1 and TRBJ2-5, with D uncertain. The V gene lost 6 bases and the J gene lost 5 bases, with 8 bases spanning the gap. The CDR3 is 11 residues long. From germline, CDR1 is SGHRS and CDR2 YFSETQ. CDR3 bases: TGCGCCAGCACCTTATCGGAGACCCAGTACTTC. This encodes CASTLSETQYF.

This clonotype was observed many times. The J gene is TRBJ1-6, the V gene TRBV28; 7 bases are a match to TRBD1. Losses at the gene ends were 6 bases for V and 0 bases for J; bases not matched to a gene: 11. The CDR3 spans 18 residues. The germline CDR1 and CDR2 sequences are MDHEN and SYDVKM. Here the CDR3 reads CASRGNRGLSSYNSPLHF. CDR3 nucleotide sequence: TGTGCCAGCAGGGGCAACAGGGGCCTTAGCTCCTATAATTCACCCCTCCACTTT.

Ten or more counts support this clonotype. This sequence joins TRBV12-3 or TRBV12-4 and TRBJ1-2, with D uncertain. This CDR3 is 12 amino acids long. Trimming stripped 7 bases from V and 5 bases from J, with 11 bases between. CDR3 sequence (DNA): TGTGCCAGCACCTTGGACGGTTATGGCTACACCTTC. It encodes CASTLDGYGYTF.

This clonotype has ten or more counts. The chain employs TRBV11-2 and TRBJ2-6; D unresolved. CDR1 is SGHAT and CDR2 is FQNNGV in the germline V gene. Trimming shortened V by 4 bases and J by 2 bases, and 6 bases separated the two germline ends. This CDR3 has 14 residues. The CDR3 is CASSSLAGANVLTF. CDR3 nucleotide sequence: TGTGCCAGCAGCTCCCTTGCTGGGGCCAACGTCCTGACTTTC.

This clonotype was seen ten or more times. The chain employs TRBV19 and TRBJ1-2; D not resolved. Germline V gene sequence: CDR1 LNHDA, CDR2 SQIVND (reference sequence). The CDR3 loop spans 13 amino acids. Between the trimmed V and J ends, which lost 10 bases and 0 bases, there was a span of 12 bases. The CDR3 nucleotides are TGTGCCACCGCACAGCGACCTAACTATGGCTACACCTTC. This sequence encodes CATAQRPNYGYTF.

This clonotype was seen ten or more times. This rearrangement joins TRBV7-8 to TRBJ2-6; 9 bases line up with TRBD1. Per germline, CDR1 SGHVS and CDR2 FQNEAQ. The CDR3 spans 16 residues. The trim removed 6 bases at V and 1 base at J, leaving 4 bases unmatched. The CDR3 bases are TGTGCCAGCAGGGACAGGGGATTGTCTGGGGCCAACGTCCTGACTTTC. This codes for CASRDRGLSGANVLTF. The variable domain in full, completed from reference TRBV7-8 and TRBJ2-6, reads GAGVSQSPRYKVAKRGQDVALRCDPISGHVSLFWYQQALGQGPEFLTYFQNEAQLDKSGLPSDRFFAERPEGSVSTLKIQRTQQEDSAVYLCASRDRGLSGANVLTFGAGSRLTVL.